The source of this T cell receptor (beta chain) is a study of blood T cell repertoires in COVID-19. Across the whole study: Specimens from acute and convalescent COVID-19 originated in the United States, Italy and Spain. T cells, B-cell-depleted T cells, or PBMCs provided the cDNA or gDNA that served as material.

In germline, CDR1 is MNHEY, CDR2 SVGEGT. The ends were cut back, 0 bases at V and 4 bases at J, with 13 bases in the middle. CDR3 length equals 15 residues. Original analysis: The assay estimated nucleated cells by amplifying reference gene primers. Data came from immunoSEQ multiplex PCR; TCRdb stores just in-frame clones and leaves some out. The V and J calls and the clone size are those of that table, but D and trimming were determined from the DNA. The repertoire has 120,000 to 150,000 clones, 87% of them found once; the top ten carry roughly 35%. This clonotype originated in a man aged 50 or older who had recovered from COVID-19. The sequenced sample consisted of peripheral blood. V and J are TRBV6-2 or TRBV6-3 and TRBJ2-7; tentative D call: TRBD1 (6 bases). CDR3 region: CASSYSFRGEYEQYF. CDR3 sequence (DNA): TGTGCCAGCAGTTACTCGTTCAGGGGAGAATACGAGCAGTACTTC.